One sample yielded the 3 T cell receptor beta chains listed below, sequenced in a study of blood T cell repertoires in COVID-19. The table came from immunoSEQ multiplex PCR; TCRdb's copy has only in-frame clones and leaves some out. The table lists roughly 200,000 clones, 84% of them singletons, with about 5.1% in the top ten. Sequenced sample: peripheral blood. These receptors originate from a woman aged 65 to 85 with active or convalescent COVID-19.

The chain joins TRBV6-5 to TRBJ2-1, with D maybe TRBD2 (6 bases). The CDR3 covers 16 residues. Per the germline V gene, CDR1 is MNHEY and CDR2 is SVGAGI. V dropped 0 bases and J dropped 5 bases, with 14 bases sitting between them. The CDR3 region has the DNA TGTGCCAGCAGTTACTCTCAACTAGCTTACGACAATGAGCAGTTCTTC. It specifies CASSYSQLAYDNEQFF.

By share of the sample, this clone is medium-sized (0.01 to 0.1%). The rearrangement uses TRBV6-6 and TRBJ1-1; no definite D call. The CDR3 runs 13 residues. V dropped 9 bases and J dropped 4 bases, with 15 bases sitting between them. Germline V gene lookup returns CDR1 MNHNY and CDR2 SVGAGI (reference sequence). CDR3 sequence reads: CASLGGRATEAFF. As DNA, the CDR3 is TGTGCCAGTCTGGGAGGGAGGGCCACTGAAGCTTTCTTT.

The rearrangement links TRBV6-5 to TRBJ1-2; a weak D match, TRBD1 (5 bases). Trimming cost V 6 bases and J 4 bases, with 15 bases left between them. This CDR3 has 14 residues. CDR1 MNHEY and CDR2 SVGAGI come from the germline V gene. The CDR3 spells CASSLKRDSYGYTF. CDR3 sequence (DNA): TGTGCCAGCAGCCTCAAACGCGACAGCTATGGCTACACCTTC.